This is a list of T cell receptor beta chains from one sample in a study of T cell repertoires in cytomegalovirus infection. TCRdb reprocessed the reads with MiXCR, giving one entry per CDR3 protein. The sample lists about 830,000 distinct CDR3 sequences; about 30% were seen once. These receptors have no known antigen. The material was cultured CD8+ T cells from PBMCs, obtained from culture after CMV antigen stimulation. The origin of the receptors is a human donor in good health (CMV status not recorded). Some clones in this sample may be carry-over from other donors' samples. Both conserved end residues are part of each CDR3. The order of the fields is D gene, V gene, J gene, clone size, CDR3 protein, CDR3 DNA. D genes are given only for firm matches. For some rows the clone size is stated as once, few or many, or as a class when expanded; others skip it.

D gene: NA
V gene: TRBV29-1
J gene: TRBJ2-1
clone size: NA
CDR3 protein: CSVEVGGVQTGFQFF
CDR3 DNA: TGCAGCGTTGAAGTGGGTGGTGTACAGACAGGCTTCCAGTTCTTC

D gene: TRBD1
V gene: TRBV28
J gene: TRBJ2-1
clone size: NA
CDR3 protein: CASSLSGTGKNEQFF
CDR3 DNA: TGTGCCAGCAGTTTATCCGGGACAGGGAAAAATGAGCAGTTCTTC

D gene: TRBD1
V gene: TRBV7-6
J gene: TRBJ1-1
clone size: NA
CDR3 protein: CASSGGLTGMEAFF
CDR3 DNA: TGTGCCAGCAGCGGGGGACTGACAGGGATGGAAGCTTTCTTT

D gene: TRBD1
V gene: TRBV7-9
J gene: TRBJ2-6
clone size: NA
CDR3 protein: CASSSGQAQGANVLTF
CDR3 DNA: TGTGCCAGCAGCTCGGGACAGGCCCAGGGGGCCAACGTCCTGACTTTC

D gene: TRBD2
V gene: TRBV7-2
J gene: TRBJ2-7
clone size: many
CDR3 protein: CASSLRFASGGMEQYF
CDR3 DNA: TGTGCCAGCAGCTTACGGTTTGCTAGCGGGGGAATGGAGCAGTACTTC

D gene: TRBD1
V gene: TRBV14
J gene: TRBJ1-1
clone size: NA
CDR3 protein: CASCPPGQVGLVTEAFF
CDR3 DNA: TGTGCCAGCTGCCCGCCGGGACAGGTAGGATTGGTCACTGAAGCTTTCTTT

D gene: NA
V gene: TRBV9
J gene: TRBJ1-3
clone size: NA
CDR3 protein: CASSPPVGGADGNTIYF
CDR3 DNA: TGTGCCAGCAGCCCACCCGTCGGGGGGGCAGATGGAAACACCATATATTTT

D gene: NA
V gene: TRBV6-2/TRBV6-3
J gene: TRBJ1-5
clone size: NA
CDR3 protein: CASSWAPTVHNQPQHF
CDR3 DNA: TGTGCCAGCAGTTGGGCCCCGACAGTCCACAATCAGCCCCAGCATTTT

D gene: NA
V gene: TRBV27
J gene: TRBJ1-1
clone size: NA
CDR3 protein: CASSFPQDNTEAFF
CDR3 DNA: TGTGCCAGCAGTTTCCCCCAGGATAACACTGAAGCTTTCTTT

D gene: TRBD1
V gene: TRBV9
J gene: TRBJ2-6
clone size: NA
CDR3 protein: CASSPDRGVTGTNVLTF
CDR3 DNA: TGTGCCAGCAGCCCGGACAGGGGGGTCACTGGGACCAACGTCCTGACTTTC

D gene: NA
V gene: TRBV7-4
J gene: TRBJ1-4
clone size: NA
CDR3 protein: CASSLEVGGLSKLFF
CDR3 DNA: TGTGCCAGCAGCTTAGAGGTCGGGGGGCTGTCGAAACTGTTTTTT

D gene: TRBD1
V gene: TRBV7-6
J gene: TRBJ1-6
clone size: NA
CDR3 protein: CASSAGTGVRLQYSPLHF
CDR3 DNA: TGTGCCAGCAGCGCCGGGACAGGGGTCCGACTCCAATATTCACCCCTCCACTTT

D gene: NA
V gene: TRBV7-8
J gene: TRBJ1-4
clone size: few
CDR3 protein: CASSLGVAEAQEKLFF
CDR3 DNA: TGTGCCAGCAGCTTAGGGGTGGCAGAGGCACAAGAAAAACTGTTTTTT

D gene: NA
V gene: TRBV7-9
J gene: TRBJ1-2
clone size: NA
CDR3 protein: CASSRPGEGNGYTF
CDR3 DNA: TGTGCCAGCAGCCGGCCGGGGGAAGGCAATGGCTACACCTTC

D gene: TRBD1
V gene: TRBV25-1
J gene: TRBJ2-5
clone size: NA
CDR3 protein: CASSATGQGVETQYF
CDR3 DNA: TGTGCCAGCAGTGCTACGGGACAGGGAGTAGAGACCCAGTACTTC

D gene: NA
V gene: TRBV19
J gene: TRBJ2-7
clone size: NA
CDR3 protein: CTSSINRERAYEQYF
CDR3 DNA: TGTACCAGTAGTATAAACAGGGAAAGGGCCTACGAGCAGTACTTC

D gene: NA
V gene: TRBV27
J gene: TRBJ2-5
clone size: NA
CDR3 protein: CASSPTSTGFRETQYF
CDR3 DNA: TGTGCCAGCAGTCCGACGAGCACAGGGTTTCGGGAGACCCAGTACTTC

D gene: NA
V gene: TRBV6-1
J gene: TRBJ2-3
clone size: NA
CDR3 protein: CASSVRRIPARTDTQYF
CDR3 DNA: TGTGCCAGCAGTGTAAGAAGAATTCCTGCCCGCACAGATACGCAGTATTTT

D gene: NA
V gene: TRBV7-2
J gene: TRBJ1-6
clone size: many
CDR3 protein: CASSLRGTLNSPLHF
CDR3 DNA: TGTGCCAGCAGCTTGAGGGGGACCCTTAATTCACCCCTCCACTTT

D gene: NA
V gene: TRBV6-6
J gene: TRBJ1-1
clone size: few
CDR3 protein: CASFMATEAFF
CDR3 DNA: TGTGCCAGCTTTATGGCCACTGAAGCTTTCTTT

D gene: TRBD1
V gene: TRBV7-9
J gene: TRBJ2-5
clone size: many
CDR3 protein: CASSVPQGDRETQYF
CDR3 DNA: TGTGCCAGCAGCGTCCCGCAGGGGGATCGGGAGACCCAGTACTTC